These 20 T cell receptor beta chains were sequenced from one sample in a study of blood T cell repertoires in COVID-19. The method was immunoSEQ multiplex PCR; TCRdb's version includes in-frame clones alone and lacks a portion of them. The sample lists 200,000 or so clones; approximately 91% were seen once. The sample consisted of peripheral blood. All receptors derive from a man between 70 and 80 years old with active or convalescent COVID-19.

J is TRBJ1-6 and V is TRBV19; weak D call: TRBD1 (5 bases). CDR3 size: 14 residues. The germline gives CDR1 LNHDA, CDR2 SQIVND (reference sequence). The V end lost 1 base, the J end lost 9 bases, and 10 bases lay between the germline ends. The CDR3 region has the DNA TGTGCCAGTAGTATAGCCAACGGGGGTTCACCCCTCCACTTT. Its protein product is CASSIANGGSPLHF.

This chain uses TRBV7-2 with TRBJ1-3; D is unclear. Trimming removed 2 bases at V and 8 bases at J, with 10 bases between. Germline values: CDR1 SGHTA, CDR2 FQGNSA. There are 13 residues in the CDR3. The chain's CDR3 is CASSLLTLHTIYF. Written as DNA, the CDR3 is TGTGCCAGCAGCTTATTGACATTGCACACCATATATTTT.

The V gene is TRBV6-2 or TRBV6-3, the J gene TRBJ2-7, with a tentative D call TRBD1 (7 bases). Germline V gives CDR1 MNHEY, CDR2 SVGEGT. The CDR3 totals 18 residues. V was clipped by 0 bases and J by 3 bases, with 21 bases between them. CDR3 region: CASSYSPLWTGGIYEQYF. Here the CDR3 DNA reads TGTGCCAGCAGTTACTCCCCACTCTGGACAGGCGGGATCTACGAGCAGTACTTC.

The CDR3 DNA follows: TGTGCCAGCCAAAGTACAGGGGCCTCTAACCTCAAGCCCTACGAGCAGTACTTC. It is translated as CASQSTGASNLKPYEQYF. The chain is built from TRBV28 and TRBJ2-7; 7 bases agree with TRBD1. The CDR3 spans 18 residues. J was trimmed by 2 bases and V by 8 bases; bases with no gene match: 21. Per germline, CDR1 MDHEN and CDR2 SYDVKM. Full variable domain (missing parts from reference TRBV28 and TRBJ2-7): DVKVTQSSRYLVKRTGEKVFLECVQDMDHENMFWYRQDPGLGLRLIYFSYDVKMKEKGDIPEGYSVSREKKERFSLILESASTNQTSMYLCASQSTGASNLKPYEQYFGPGTRLTVT.

The chain recombines TRBV27 with TRBJ2-3; 15 bases match TRBD2. CDR3 size: 17 residues. V lost 6 bases, J lost 5 bases, and 9 bases stayed unmatched. Germline CDR1 and CDR2: MNHEY and SMNVEV (reference sequence). CDR3 region: CASRGLAGGPAKDTQYF. The CDR3 nucleotides read TGTGCCAGCAGGGGACTAGCGGGGGGCCCAGCGAAAGATACGCAGTATTTT.

This chain uses TRBV27 with TRBJ2-1; 11 bases are shared with TRBD2. The CDR3 has 14 amino acids. With 7 bases clipped from V and 6 bases from J, the junction kept 5 bases outside the gene matches. Germline CDR1 and CDR2: MNHEY and SMNVEV (reference sequence). In nucleotides, the CDR3 is TGTGCCAGCACATTAGCGGGGGGGGTCAATGAGCAGTTCTTC. Its protein product is CASTLAGGVNEQFF.

The chain has TRBV18 and TRBJ2-1; TRBD2 matches at 10 bases. V dropped 1 base and J dropped 4; count of bases not matched to a gene: 1. The CDR3 length is 15 residues. Per the germline V gene, CDR1 is KGHSH and CDR2 is LQKENI. The CDR3 coding sequence is TGTGCCAGCTCACCACTAGCGGGAGGATACAATGAGCAGTTCTTC. This sequence encodes CASSPLAGGYNEQFF.

The DNA of the CDR3 is TGCGCCAGCAGACTAGTATCCACCAATGAGCAGTTCTTC. Its translation: CASRLVSTNEQFF. The rearrangement uses TRBV10-2 and TRBJ2-1, with a tentative D call TRBD2 (5 bases). The CDR3 totals 13 residues. Germline V gene data show CDR1 as WSHSY and CDR2 as SAAADI. V dropped 6 bases and J dropped 6 bases, with 12 bases sitting between them.

Regarding this clone: Germline and junction disagree at one end, which may indicate a read error. The CDR3 coding sequence is TGTGCCAGCGGGACTAGCAGAGATACGCAGTATTTT. It codes for CASGTSRDTQYF. The chain carries TRBV6-6 and TRBJ2-3, with 9 nucleotides matching TRBD2. The CDR3 consists of 12 residues. Germline V gene data show CDR1 as MNHNY and CDR2 as SVGAGI (reference sequence).

The chain recombines TRBV6-1 with TRBJ2-7; D unresolved. Germline V gene data show CDR1 as MNHNS and CDR2 as SASEGT. The CDR3 runs to 13 residues. V dropped 1 base and J dropped 8 bases, with 12 bases sitting between them. The CDR3: CASSEGVSTQQYF. DNA for the CDR3: TGTGCCAGCAGTGAAGGAGTTAGTACGCAGCAGTACTTC.

The chain joins TRBV6-2 or TRBV6-3 to TRBJ2-2; 7 bases are shared with TRBD2. CDR1 is MNHEY and CDR2 is SVGEGT in the germline V gene. V shed 2 bases, J shed 6 bases, and the junction held 0 bases outside the gene matches. The CDR3 is 13 residues long. The CDR3 reads CASSYGRAGELFF. As DNA, the CDR3 is TGTGCCAGCAGTTACGGGAGGGCCGGGGAGCTGTTTTTT.

This rearrangement joins TRBV9 to TRBJ2-7; 7 bases line up with TRBD1. CDR1 and CDR2 (germline): SGDLS, YYNGEE. This CDR3 has 14 residues. V shed 3 bases and J 3 bases; nucleotides not matched to a gene: 6. The CDR3 sequence: CASSATGANYEQYF. The CDR3 nucleotides are TGTGCCAGCAGCGCCACAGGGGCGAACTACGAGCAGTACTTC.

The chain couples TRBV19 to TRBJ1-2; D uncertain. This CDR3 comprises 13 residues. The germline V gene has CDR1 LNHDA and CDR2 SQIVND (reference sequence). Trimming removed 7 bases from V and 1 base from J, with 10 bases in between. The CDR3 region is CASKSGGNYGYTF. The CDR3 region has the DNA TGTGCCAGTAAATCCGGCGGTAACTATGGCTACACCTTC.

The CDR3 DNA is TGTGCCAGCAGCGGAGGGGGGGCCGGGGGCAATCAGCCCCAGCATTTT. Amino acid sequence: CASSGGGAGGNQPQHF. The chain links TRBV9 to TRBJ1-5, with a possible D match to TRBD1 (6 bases). Per germline, CDR1 SGDLS and CDR2 YYNGEE. The CDR3 totals 16 residues. The V and J ends lost 3 bases and 2 bases respectively, with 15 bases between them. Filled out from reference TRBV9 and TRBJ1-5, the complete variable domain reads DSGVTQTPKHLITATGQRVTLRCSPRSGDLSVYWYQQSLDQGLQFLIQYYNGEERAKGNILERFSAQQFPDLHSELNLSSLELGDSALYFCASSGGGAGGNQPQHFGDGTRLSIL.

The genes are TRBV18 and TRBJ1-3, with D unclear. V was trimmed by 3 bases and J by 0 bases, leaving 6 bases between them. Germline CDR1 is KGHSH and CDR2 is LQKENI. The CDR3 runs 14 residues. CDR3 sequence (DNA): TGTGCCAGCTCACCTCAGGTCTCTGGAAACACCATATATTTT. Amino acids: CASSPQVSGNTIYF.

CDR3 bases: TGTGCCAGCAGTCCAAACAGGGGGCCCTACGAGCAGTACTTC. Protein product: CASSPNRGPYEQYF. The chain has TRBV2 and TRBJ2-7, with 9 bases that match TRBD1. V was pared by 5 bases and J by 2 bases, with 4 bases of the junction left unmatched. From germline, CDR1 is SNHLY and CDR2 FYNNEI. The CDR3 has 14 residues.

CDR3: CASSYSPGQWQAFF. CDR3 DNA: TGTGCCAGCAGTTACTCTCCGGGACAATGGCAAGCTTTCTTT. The chain combines TRBV6-5 with TRBJ1-1; possibly TRBD1 for D (6 bases). The CDR3 runs to 14 residues. V was shortened by 0 bases and J by 9 bases, with 14 bases between the two germline ends. Germline CDR1 MNHEY, CDR2 SVGAGI.

The rearrangement uses TRBV7-2 and TRBJ2-7; D unclear. The length of the CDR3 is 14 residues. Trimming shortened V by 4 bases and J by 6 bases, and 16 bases separated the two germline ends. The germline V gene has CDR1 SGHTA and CDR2 FQGNSA. The CDR3 reads CASSSLRSQSEQYF. The CDR3 nucleotides are TGTGCCAGCAGCTCCCTCCGGAGCCAGAGCGAGCAGTACTTC.

The chain is built from TRBV28 and TRBJ2-1; 10 bases map to TRBD1. V dropped 4 bases and J dropped 16; count of bases not matched to a gene: 10. The CDR3 runs 13 residues. Germline V gene data show CDR1 as MDHEN and CDR2 as SYDVKM. The CDR3, as DNA: TGTGCCAGCAGTTCACGCCCGGGACAGGGGTTCTTCTTC. Amino acid sequence: CASSSRPGQGFFF. The complete variable domain, with remaining parts taken from reference TRBV28 and TRBJ2-1, reads DVKVTQSSRYLVKRTGEKVFLECVQDMDHENMFWYRQDPGLGLRLIYFSYDVKMKEKGDIPEGYSVSREKKERFSLILESASTNQTSMYLCASSSRPGQGFFFGPGTRLTVL.

This clone was seen a handful of times. This rearrangement joins TRBV5-1 to TRBJ2-1, with D perhaps TRBD2 (6 bases). The CDR3 spans 15 residues. V dropped 5 bases and J dropped 7 bases, with 19 bases sitting between them. CDR1 and CDR2 from the germline V gene are SGHRS and YFSETQ. The CDR3 DNA reads TGCGCCAGCAGACTCGGGACTGGGGGTTCTAATGAGCAGTTCTTC. Translated: CASRLGTGGSNEQFF.